The rows below give T cell receptor beta chains drawn from one sample of a study of cytomegalovirus exposure and HLA in healthy donors. Assay: immunoSEQ multiplex PCR; the TCRdb copy retains only in-frame clones and omits some. The sample yields about 100,000 clones, roughly 83% seen once. The sample was PBMCs. These receptors were taken from a female donor in good health and CMV-seropositive. Each CDR3 is given with its conserved first and last residue. The order of the fields is clone size, V gene, D gene, J gene, CDR3 protein, CDR3 DNA. The D gene is left open where the match is weak. Size values are once, few and many counts, or a class for expanded clones, and some rows have none.

>once|TRBV19|TRBD1|TRBJ1-5
CASKGQRNQPQHF
TGTGCCAGTAAGGGACAGCGCAATCAGCCCCAGCATTTT
>.|TRBV5-6|TRBD2|TRBJ2-7
CASSLRASGRAVYEQYF
TGTGCCAGCAGCTTGAGGGCTAGCGGGAGGGCCGTCTACGAGCAGTACTTC
>.|TRBV19|TRBD2|TRBJ2-7
CASSITSGSLEQYF
TGTGCCAGTAGTATAACTAGCGGGAGTCTCGAGCAGTACTTC
>few|TRBV6-5|TRBD2|TRBJ2-1
CASSSLAGAEAQEQFF
TGTGCCAGCAGTTCGCTAGCGGGGGCCGAGGCCCAAGAGCAGTTCTTC
>.|TRBV2|.|TRBJ1-1
CASLLRGNTEAFF
TGTGCCAGCCTCCTTAGGGGCAACACTGAAGCTTTCTTT
>.|TRBV7-9|TRBD1|TRBJ1-2
CASSSSGTGGNYGYTF
TGTGCCAGCAGCTCATCCGGGACAGGGGGCAACTATGGCTACACCTTC
>.|TRBV25-1|.|TRBJ1-1
CASSEAGLKDTEAFF
TGTGCCAGCAGTGAGGCAGGGTTGAAAGACACTGAAGCTTTCTTT
>few|TRBV19|TRBD1|TRBJ1-2
CATRPGQGNYGYTF
TGTGCCACCCGACCCGGACAGGGAAACTATGGCTACACCTTC
>.|TRBV29-1|.|TRBJ2-1
CSVVFGQAGQFF
TGCAGCGTTGTTTTCGGCCAGGCCGGGCAGTTCTTC
>.|TRBV6-5|TRBD2|TRBJ2-3
CASKLAGARDTQYF
TGTGCCAGCAAACTAGCGGGGGCCCGGGATACGCAGTATTTT
>.|TRBV19|TRBD1|TRBJ1-1
CASRGPGQGNTEAFF
TGTGCCAGTAGGGGACCGGGACAGGGGAACACTGAAGCTTTCTTT
>.|TRBV6-4|TRBD1|TRBJ1-1
CASSSGGRTEAFF
TGTGCCAGCAGTTCAGGGGGAAGGACTGAAGCTTTCTTT
>.|TRBV5-1|.|TRBJ1-6
CASSLDLRNNSPLHF
TGCGCCAGCAGCTTGGATCTGAGGAATAATTCACCCCTCCACTTT
>.|TRBV27|.|TRBJ2-7
CASSGRGRWAEQYF
TGTGCCAGCAGTGGCAGGGGGAGGTGGGCCGAGCAGTACTTC
>.|TRBV7-8|.|TRBJ2-3
CASSFRRGRRTDTQYF
TGTGCCAGCAGCTTCCGGCGCGGGCGGCGCACAGATACGCAGTATTTT
>.|TRBV27|TRBD1|TRBJ1-2
CASSAQGAGGYTF
TGTGCCAGCAGTGCACAGGGGGCTGGTGGCTACACCTTC
>.|TRBV7-8|TRBD2|TRBJ2-1
CASSLGRTSGRAANEQFF
TGTGCCAGCAGCTTAGGTAGGACTAGCGGGAGGGCCGCGAATGAGCAGTTCTTC
>.|TRBV30|.|TRBJ1-2
CAWSVEGVYGYTF
TGTGCCTGGAGTGTGGAGGGAGTCTATGGCTACACCTTC
>.|TRBV5-1|.|TRBJ2-1
CASSPDYLNEQFF
TGCGCCAGCAGCCCCGACTACCTTAATGAGCAGTTCTTC
>few|TRBV5-4|TRBD2|TRBJ2-7
CASSLGGLVVNEQYF
TGTGCCAGCAGCTTGGGCGGACTAGTTGTCAACGAGCAGTACTTC
>.|TRBV5-1|.|TRBJ2-6
CASSLDSGANGLTF
TGCGCCAGCAGCTTAGACTCTGGGGCCAACGGCCTGACTTTC
>.|TRBV5-1|.|TRBJ1-5
CASSLSAGNQPQHF
TGCGCCAGCAGCTTGTCCGCAGGCAATCAGCCCCAGCATTTT
>.|TRBV7-2|TRBD1|TRBJ2-1
CASSPEGGRAYVEQFF
TGTGCCAGCAGCCCCGAAGGGGGCAGGGCCTATGTTGAGCAGTTCTTC
>.|TRBV4-2|.|TRBJ1-5
CASSQDRGGHQPQHF
TGTGCCAGCAGCCAAGATCGGGGGGGGCATCAGCCCCAGCATTTT
>.|TRBV27|.|TRBJ1-1
CASSSSGFTNTEAFF
TGTGCCAGCAGTTCCTCCGGTTTTACGAACACTGAAGCTTTCTTT
>few|TRBV5-6|TRBD1|TRBJ1-3
CASSPLSQGADGNTIYF
TGTGCCAGCAGCCCCCTAAGTCAGGGGGCGGATGGAAACACCATATATTTT
>.|TRBV13|TRBD2|TRBJ2-5
CASSGLAAREQYF
TGTGCCAGCAGTGGTCTAGCGGCTCGGGAGCAGTACTTC
>few|TRBV5-1|.|TRBJ1-1
CASSLGGQSLMGTEAFF
TGCGCCAGCAGCTTGGGCGGACAGAGTTTAATGGGGACTGAAGCTTTCTTT
>.|TRBV29-1|TRBD1|TRBJ2-2
CSVRTGTDYTGELFF
TGCAGCGTGCGGACAGGGACGGATTACACCGGGGAGCTGTTTTTT
>few|TRBV29-1|.|TRBJ1-1
CSVSAGNTEAFF
TGCAGCGTTTCGGCGGGGAACACTGAAGCTTTCTTT
>once|TRBV7-9|TRBD1|TRBJ2-7
CASSRWTGGNYEQYF
TGTGCCAGCAGCCGATGGACAGGGGGAAACTACGAGCAGTACTTC
>few|TRBV5-1|.|TRBJ1-1
CASSEDSYTEAFF
TGCGCCAGCAGCGAGGACAGCTACACTGAAGCTTTCTTT
>.|TRBV4-2|.|TRBJ1-3
CASSQDRDYGNTIYF
TGTGCCAGCAGCCAAGATCGCGATTACGGAAACACCATATATTTT
>.|TRBV29-1|.|TRBJ1-2
CSVEAPPRGYTF
TGCAGCGTTGAAGCACCTCCCAGGGGCTACACCTTC
>few|TRBV30|.|TRBJ2-1
CAWSVGASYNEQFF
TGTGCCTGGAGTGTAGGGGCCTCCTACAATGAGCAGTTCTTC
>.|TRBV2|TRBD2|TRBJ2-7
CASSAQTGGYYEQYF
TGTGCCAGCAGCGCTCAGACGGGGGGGTATTACGAGCAGTACTTC
>.|TRBV19|.|TRBJ2-1
CASSSGATGNEQFF
TGTGCCAGTAGTTCCGGAGCCACGGGGAATGAGCAGTTCTTC